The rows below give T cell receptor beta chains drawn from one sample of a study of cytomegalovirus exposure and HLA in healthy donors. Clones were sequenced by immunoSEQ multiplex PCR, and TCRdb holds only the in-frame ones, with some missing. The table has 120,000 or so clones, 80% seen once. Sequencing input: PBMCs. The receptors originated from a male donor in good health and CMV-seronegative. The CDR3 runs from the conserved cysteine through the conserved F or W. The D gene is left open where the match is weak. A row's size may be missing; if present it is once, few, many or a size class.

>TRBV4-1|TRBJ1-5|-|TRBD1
CASSQPGQGDQPQHF
TGCGCCAGCAGCCAACCGGGACAGGGGGATCAGCCCCAGCATTTT
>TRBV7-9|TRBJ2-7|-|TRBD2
CSSSLLAGSSYEQYF
TGTTCCAGCAGCTTATTAGCGGGGTCCTCCTACGAGCAGTACTTC
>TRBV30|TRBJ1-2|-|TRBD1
CAWERGPYGYTF
TGTGCCTGGGAGAGGGGGCCTTATGGCTACACCTTC
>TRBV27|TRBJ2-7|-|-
CASSLWPGLDSYEQYF
TGTGCCAGCAGTTTGTGGCCGGGACTCGATTCCTACGAGCAGTACTTC
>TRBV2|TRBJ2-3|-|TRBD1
CASSEQGATVDTQYF
TGTGCCAGCAGTGAACAGGGGGCCACGGTAGATACGCAGTATTTT
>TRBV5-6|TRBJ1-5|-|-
CASSLGTMPQHF
TGTGCCAGCAGCTTGGGTACAATGCCCCAGCATTTT
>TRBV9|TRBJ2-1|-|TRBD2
CASSVDPLAGGGEQFF
TGTGCCAGCAGCGTAGATCCTCTAGCGGGGGGAGGGGAGCAGTTCTTC
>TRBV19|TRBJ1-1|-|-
CASSIYSGNTEAFF
TGTGCCAGTAGTATTTATTCCGGGAACACTGAAGCTTTCTTT
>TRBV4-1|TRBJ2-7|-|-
CASSQVLRVGSRYF
TGCGCCAGCAGCCAAGTACTACGGGTTGGCTCTAGGTACTTC
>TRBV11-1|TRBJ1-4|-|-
CASSLTANLNEKLFF
TGTGCCAGCAGCTTGACAGCGAATCTTAATGAAAAACTGTTTTTT
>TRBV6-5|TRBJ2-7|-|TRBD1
CASSPWTGAYEQYF
TGTGCCAGCAGTCCCTGGACAGGGGCCTACGAGCAGTACTTC
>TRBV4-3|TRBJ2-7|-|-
CASSQEIQVDEQYF
TGCGCCAGCAGCCAAGAGATACAGGTAGACGAGCAGTACTTC
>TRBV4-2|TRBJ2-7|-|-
CASSLLGAAAYEQYF
TGTGCCAGCAGCCTTTTGGGAGCTGCCGCCTACGAGCAGTACTTC
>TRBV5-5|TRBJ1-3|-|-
CASRGGTGNTIYF
TGTGCCAGCCGGGGGGGGACTGGAAACACCATATATTTT
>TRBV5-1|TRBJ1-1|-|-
CASSLVKGGTEAFF
TGCGCCAGCAGCTTGGTAAAGGGAGGGACTGAAGCTTTCTTT
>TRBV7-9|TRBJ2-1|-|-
CSSSRGSGLGGNEQFF
TGTTCCAGCAGCCGAGGATCGGGACTCGGGGGAAATGAGCAGTTCTTC
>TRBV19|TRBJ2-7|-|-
CASSEGLGPYEQYF
TGTGCCAGTAGTGAGGGACTTGGGCCCTACGAGCAGTACTTC
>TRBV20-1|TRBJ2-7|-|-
CSATGLNEQYF
TGCAGTGCCACCGGGTTGAACGAGCAGTACTTC
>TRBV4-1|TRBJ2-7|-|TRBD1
CASSWTGEDSYEQYF
TGCGCCAGCAGCTGGACAGGGGAAGACTCCTACGAGCAGTACTTC
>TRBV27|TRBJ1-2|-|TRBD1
CASRAPLTGAYGYTF
TGTGCCAGCAGGGCCCCATTGACAGGGGCCTATGGCTACACCTTC
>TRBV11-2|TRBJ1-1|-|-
CASSLVISEAFF
TGTGCCAGCAGCTTAGTAATTTCGGAAGCTTTCTTT
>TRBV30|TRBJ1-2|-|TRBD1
CAWSQTGTANGYTF
TGTGCCTGGAGTCAAACCGGGACAGCTAATGGCTACACCTTC
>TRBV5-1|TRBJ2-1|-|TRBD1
CASSPLTRDRGGSEQFF
TGCGCCAGCAGCCCACTTACCCGGGACAGGGGAGGGAGTGAGCAGTTCTTC
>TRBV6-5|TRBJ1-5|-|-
CASSYEGSQPQHF
TGTGCCAGCAGTTATGAGGGTAGTCAGCCCCAGCATTTT
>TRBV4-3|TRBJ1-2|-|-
CASSQDAQGDYGYTF
TGCGCCAGCAGCCAAGATGCACAGGGAGACTATGGCTACACCTTC
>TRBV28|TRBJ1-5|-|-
CASSFPPLGGGNQPQHF
TGTGCCAGCAGTTTCCCGCCCTTAGGGGGTGGCAATCAGCCCCAGCATTTT
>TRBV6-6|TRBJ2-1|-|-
CASSYGGVMNEQFF
TGTGCCAGCAGTTACGGGGGCGTGATGAATGAGCAGTTCTTC
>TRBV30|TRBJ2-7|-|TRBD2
CAWSVRPPSGIRDEQYF
TGTGCCTGGAGTGTACGGCCCCCGAGCGGGATTCGAGACGAGCAGTACTTC
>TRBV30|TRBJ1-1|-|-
CAWKLQGRYTEAFF
TGTGCCTGGAAATTACAGGGTCGCTACACTGAAGCTTTCTTT
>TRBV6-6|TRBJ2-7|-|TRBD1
CASSSLRDSDEQYF
TGTGCCAGCAGTTCCCTCCGGGACAGCGACGAGCAGTACTTC
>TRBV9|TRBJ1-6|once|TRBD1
CASSPGTALSYNSPLHF
TGTGCCAGCAGCCCCGGGACAGCGCTCTCCTATAATTCACCCCTCCACTTT
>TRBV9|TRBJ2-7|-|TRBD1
CASSVGDRGYEQYF
TGTGCCAGCAGCGTAGGGGACAGGGGCTACGAGCAGTACTTC
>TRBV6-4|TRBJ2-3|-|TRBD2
CASRGGLAGTQYF
TGTGCCAGCAGGGGGGGACTAGCGGGCACGCAGTATTTT
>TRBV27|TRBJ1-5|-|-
CASSLLSQISNQPQHF
TGTGCCAGCAGTTTACTTTCCCAGATTAGCAATCAGCCCCAGCATTTT
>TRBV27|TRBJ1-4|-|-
CASSLRRMGEKLFF
TGTGCCAGCAGTTTACGGAGGATGGGGGAAAAACTGTTTTTT
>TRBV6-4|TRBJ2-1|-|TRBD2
CASGSGRAGNEQFF
TGTGCCAGTGGTAGCGGGAGGGCCGGAAATGAGCAGTTCTTC
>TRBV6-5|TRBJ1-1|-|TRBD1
CASSYGQASTEAFF
TGTGCCAGCAGTTACGGACAGGCAAGCACTGAAGCTTTCTTT
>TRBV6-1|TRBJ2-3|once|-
CASSTPLSTDTQYF
TGTGCCAGCAGCACACCTTTAAGCACAGATACGCAGTATTTT
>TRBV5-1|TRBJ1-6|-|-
CASSPAGRTAFSPLHF
TGCGCCAGCAGCCCGGCTGGGCGGACAGCCTTTTCACCCCTCCACTTT
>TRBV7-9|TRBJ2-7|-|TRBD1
CSSSSDRVYEQYF
TGTTCCAGCAGCTCAGACAGGGTCTACGAGCAGTACTTC
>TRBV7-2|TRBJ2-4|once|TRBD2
CASSWGKRGNIQYF
TGTGCCAGCAGCTGGGGAAAGCGGGGGAACATTCAGTACTTC
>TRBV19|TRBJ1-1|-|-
CASSIGRGVNTEAFF
TGTGCCAGTAGTATTGGTCGGGGGGTGAACACTGAAGCTTTCTTT
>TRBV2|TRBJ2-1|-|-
CASKLALSSYNEQFF
TGTGCCAGCAAACTAGCATTGAGCTCCTACAATGAGCAGTTCTTC
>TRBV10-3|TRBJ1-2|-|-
CATSDSLFGYTF
TGTGCCACGTCGGACAGCCTCTTTGGCTACACCTTC
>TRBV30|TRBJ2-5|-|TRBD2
CAWSGGGMQETQYF
TGTGCCTGGAGTGGGGGGGGGATGCAAGAGACCCAGTACTTC
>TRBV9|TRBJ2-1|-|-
CASSARRGTDEQFF
TGTGCCAGCAGTGCACGGAGGGGTACAGATGAGCAGTTCTTC
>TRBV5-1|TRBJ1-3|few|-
CASSINPPGSSGNTIYF
TGCGCCAGCAGCATAAATCCTCCAGGTAGCTCTGGAAACACCATATATTTT
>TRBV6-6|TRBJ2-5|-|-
CASRPRGQETQYF
TGTGCCAGCAGGCCCAGGGGTCAAGAGACCCAGTACTTC
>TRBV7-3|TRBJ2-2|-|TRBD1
CASSTRQGGELFF
TGTGCCAGCAGCACCCGACAGGGGGGGGAGCTGTTTTTT
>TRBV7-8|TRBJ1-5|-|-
CASHESSNQPQHF
TGTGCCAGCCATGAGAGTAGCAATCAGCCCCAGCATTTT
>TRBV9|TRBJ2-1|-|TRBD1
CASSALGTGVSEQFF
TGTGCCAGCAGCGCGCTTGGGACAGGGGTTAGCGAGCAGTTCTTC
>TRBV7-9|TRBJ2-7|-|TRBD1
CASSLGQGDSYEQYF
TGTGCCAGCAGCTTAGGACAGGGGGACTCCTACGAGCAGTACTTC
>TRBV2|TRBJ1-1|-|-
CASSYDRNTEAFF
TGTGCCAGCAGCTATGACAGGAACACTGAAGCTTTCTTT
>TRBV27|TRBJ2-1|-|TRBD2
CASSPYGPLLAGDRSEQFF
TGTGCCAGCAGTCCGTATGGCCCGTTGCTAGCGGGAGATCGAAGTGAGCAGTTCTTC
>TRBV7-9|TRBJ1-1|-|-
CASSIAGIANTEAFF
TGTGCCAGCAGCATAGCCGGGATCGCGAACACTGAAGCTTTCTTT
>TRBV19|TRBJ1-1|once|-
CASSLTDEAFF
TGTGCCAGTAGTCTTACAGATGAAGCTTTCTTT
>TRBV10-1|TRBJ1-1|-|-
CASSDGHPRDTEAFF
TGCGCCAGCAGTGATGGGCACCCGAGGGACACTGAAGCTTTCTTT
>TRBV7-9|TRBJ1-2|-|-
CSSSFDSEVFYGYTF
TGTTCCAGCAGCTTCGACAGTGAAGTTTTCTATGGCTACACCTTC
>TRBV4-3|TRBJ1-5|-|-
CASSQDTGYQPQHF
TGCGCCAGCAGCCAAGATACAGGGTATCAGCCCCAGCATTTT